This is a list of T cell receptor beta chains from one sample in a study of shared clonotypes between healthy human individuals. The repertoire was sequenced with immunoSEQ multiplex PCR; TCRdb's copy has only in-frame clones and lacks some. The data hold more than 2 million clones, with about 95% observed a single time. The sample comprised naive CD8+ T cells sorted from blood. These receptors were taken from a man younger than 35 in good health. Both conserved end residues are part of each CDR3.

v_gene: TRBV5-1
j_gene: TRBJ2-5
CDR3aa: CASRRMGSSVQETQYF

v_gene: TRBV30
j_gene: TRBJ1-5
CDR3aa: CAWSGGTHSNQPQHF

v_gene: TRBV5-6
j_gene: TRBJ1-4
CDR3aa: CASSLWLGTNEKLFF

v_gene: TRBV27
j_gene: TRBJ2-2
CDR3aa: CASSLLSGELFF

v_gene: TRBV30
j_gene: TRBJ2-3
CDR3aa: CAWQGVGITDTQYF

v_gene: TRBV27
j_gene: TRBJ1-1
CDR3aa: CASSSIQGSKTEAFF

v_gene: TRBV27
j_gene: TRBJ2-1
CDR3aa: CASRVFSGSSYNEQFF

v_gene: TRBV28
j_gene: TRBJ2-1
CDR3aa: CASSLSTGPTSNEQFF

v_gene: TRBV4-3
j_gene: TRBJ2-7
CDR3aa: CASSQERTSPDEQYF

v_gene: TRBV27
j_gene: TRBJ1-5
CDR3aa: CASSPSLGEWHQPQHF

v_gene: TRBV5-4
j_gene: TRBJ2-7
CDR3aa: CASRPGTSGIRDEQYF

v_gene: TRBV9
j_gene: TRBJ2-7
CDR3aa: CASSAGASGYEQYF

v_gene: TRBV19
j_gene: TRBJ1-1
CDR3aa: CASSGGVGAFF

v_gene: TRBV5-6
j_gene: TRBJ2-7
CDR3aa: CASSFQGYEQYF

v_gene: TRBV5-4
j_gene: TRBJ2-7
CDR3aa: CASSFTAGVEQYF

v_gene: TRBV25-1
j_gene: TRBJ2-1
CDR3aa: CASSLTGSSYNEQFF

v_gene: TRBV2
j_gene: TRBJ2-1
CDR3aa: CASSEDSIYNEQFF

v_gene: TRBV30
j_gene: TRBJ2-2
CDR3aa: CAWRLRYGGGTGELFF

v_gene: TRBV6-5
j_gene: TRBJ2-2
CDR3aa: CATQDENTGELFF

v_gene: TRBV11-2
j_gene: TRBJ2-1
CDR3aa: CASSLGPSSYNEQFF

v_gene: TRBV5-1
j_gene: TRBJ1-1
CDR3aa: CASSLARTNTEAFF

v_gene: TRBV15
j_gene: TRBJ2-1
CDR3aa: CATTSRGGDNEQFF

v_gene: TRBV25-1
j_gene: TRBJ2-3
CDR3aa: CASSEWGASSTDTQYF

v_gene: TRBV4-3
j_gene: TRBJ2-3
CDR3aa: CASSQTDAHTDTQYF

v_gene: TRBV11-1
j_gene: TRBJ2-1
CDR3aa: CASSLAGTYNEQFF

v_gene: TRBV15
j_gene: TRBJ1-1
CDR3aa: CATSRDYEGWNTEAFF

v_gene: TRBV18
j_gene: TRBJ2-5
CDR3aa: CASSPPQRGTYGETQYF

v_gene: TRBV29-1
j_gene: TRBJ1-2
CDR3aa: CSVPGQGYGYTF

v_gene: TRBV4-3
j_gene: TRBJ2-7
CDR3aa: CASSRGLAGAYEQYF

v_gene: TRBV27
j_gene: TRBJ2-5
CDR3aa: CASSPLQETQYF